This is a list of T cell receptor beta chains from one sample in a study of spatial heterogeneity in lung cancer. One entry per CDR3 protein results from TCRdb running MiXCR on the 5' RACE reads. The table shows some 120,000 distinct CDR3 sequences, with less than 15% occurring only once. Sequencing was performed on PBMCs, taken at follow-up. The origin of the receptors is a male donor with early-stage non-small cell lung cancer. CDR3s include the opening cysteine and the closing phenylalanine or tryptophan. Each record gives: clone size, V gene, J gene, D gene, CDR3 DNA, CDR3 protein. The D gene is left open where the match is weak. Where a row states a size, it is once, few, many or the class of an expanded clone; other rows omit it.

clone_size: .
v_call: TRBV4-2
j_call: TRBJ1-1
d_call: TRBD1
cdr3_nt: TGTGCCAGCAGCCAAGAAGTTACCGGGACAGGGGACACTGAAGCTTTCTTT
cdr3_aa: CASSQEVTGTGDTEAFF

clone_size: few
v_call: TRBV4-1
j_call: TRBJ2-5
d_call: TRBD1
cdr3_nt: TGCGCCAGCAGCCAGGGACAGTTGATCCAAGAGACCCAGTACTTC
cdr3_aa: CASSQGQLIQETQYF

clone_size: few
v_call: TRBV20-1
j_call: TRBJ2-7
d_call: .
cdr3_nt: TGCAGTGCTAGAGATTTCCGGAGTAGGCAGACTTCTTCCTACGAGCAGTACTTC
cdr3_aa: CSARDFRSRQTSSYEQYF

clone_size: few
v_call: TRBV29-1
j_call: TRBJ2-3
d_call: TRBD2
cdr3_nt: TGCAGCGTGAAGGGGAGCGGGGGAGGTAGCACAGATACGCAGTATTTT
cdr3_aa: CSVKGSGGGSTDTQYF

clone_size: few
v_call: TRBV27
j_call: TRBJ2-5
d_call: .
cdr3_nt: TGTGCCACAGGCATATACCAAGAGACCCAGTACTTC
cdr3_aa: CATGIYQETQYF

clone_size: few
v_call: TRBV20-1
j_call: TRBJ2-3
d_call: .
cdr3_nt: TGCAGTGCTAGAGATCGACGGGGGCCCACAGATACGCAGTATTTT
cdr3_aa: CSARDRRGPTDTQYF

clone_size: .
v_call: TRBV7-2
j_call: TRBJ2-5
d_call: TRBD2
cdr3_nt: TGTGCCAGCAGCTTAGCGCGGGGGGATAGGCGAGAGACCCAGTACTTC
cdr3_aa: CASSLARGDRRETQYF

clone_size: few
v_call: TRBV7-6
j_call: TRBJ1-6
d_call: .
cdr3_nt: TGTGCCAGCAGCTTAAAGGCAGAGAAGTCACCCCTCCACTTT
cdr3_aa: CASSLKAEKSPLHF

clone_size: once
v_call: TRBV6-4
j_call: TRBJ1-5
d_call: .
cdr3_nt: TGTGCCAGCAGTTCCGTGGGGCTGGGCACAGATACGCAGCATTTT
cdr3_aa: CASSSVGLGTDTQHF

clone_size: few
v_call: TRBV18
j_call: TRBJ2-1
d_call: TRBD2
cdr3_nt: TGTGCCAGCTCACCTTTTAGCGGGGGGAACTACAATGAGCAGTTCTTC
cdr3_aa: CASSPFSGGNYNEQFF

clone_size: .
v_call: TRBV10-3
j_call: TRBJ2-2
d_call: TRBD1
cdr3_nt: TGTGCCATCAACACAGGGGGCCCCTCCGGGGAGCTGTTTTTT
cdr3_aa: CAINTGGPSGELFF

clone_size: few
v_call: TRBV28
j_call: TRBJ2-7
d_call: TRBD1
cdr3_nt: TGTGCCAGCAGGCGCGGACAGGCCTACGAGCAGTACTTC
cdr3_aa: CASRRGQAYEQYF

clone_size: .
v_call: TRBV6-2/TRBV6-3
j_call: TRBJ2-7
d_call: TRBD1
cdr3_nt: TGTGCCAGCAGTTCCCTCCAGGGGGCGAGTTACGAGCAGTACTTC
cdr3_aa: CASSSLQGASYEQYF

clone_size: many
v_call: TRBV27
j_call: TRBJ2-1
d_call: .
cdr3_nt: TGTGCCAGCAGTTTAACAGGGCCCAATGAGCAGTTCTTC
cdr3_aa: CASSLTGPNEQFF

clone_size: few
v_call: TRBV29-1
j_call: TRBJ2-1
d_call: .
cdr3_nt: TGCAGCGTTGAACGTGCCAATGAGCAGTTCTTC
cdr3_aa: CSVERANEQFF

clone_size: many
v_call: TRBV20-1
j_call: TRBJ1-6
d_call: .
cdr3_nt: TGCAGTGCTAGAGAGTCAGGTGATAATTCACCCCTCCACTTT
cdr3_aa: CSARESGDNSPLHF

clone_size: few
v_call: TRBV5-1
j_call: TRBJ1-1
d_call: .
cdr3_nt: TGCGCCAGCAGCTACCTGGCCGACACTGAAGCTTTCTTT
cdr3_aa: CASSYLADTEAFF

clone_size: .
v_call: TRBV12-5
j_call: TRBJ2-5
d_call: .
cdr3_nt: TGTGCTAGTGGTGGTGACCAGCCGGGGACCCAGTACTTC
cdr3_aa: CASGGDQPGTQYF

clone_size: .
v_call: TRBV28
j_call: TRBJ1-6
d_call: .
cdr3_nt: TGTGCCAGCAGGGCGAATTCACCCCTCCACTTT
cdr3_aa: CASRANSPLHF

clone_size: few
v_call: TRBV5-1
j_call: TRBJ2-1
d_call: .
cdr3_nt: TGCGCCAGCACCAAGGACGGAAGCTCCTACAATGAGCAGTTCTTC
cdr3_aa: CASTKDGSSYNEQFF

clone_size: many
v_call: TRBV10-3
j_call: TRBJ2-7
d_call: .
cdr3_nt: TGTGCCATCAGTAGTCAGTCCTGGGAGCAGTACTTC
cdr3_aa: CAISSQSWEQYF

clone_size: .
v_call: TRBV11-2
j_call: TRBJ2-1
d_call: .
cdr3_nt: TGTGCCAGCAGCTTCCGACAGGAAGGCGATGAGCAGTTCTTC
cdr3_aa: CASSFRQEGDEQFF

clone_size: many
v_call: TRBV6-6
j_call: TRBJ2-5
d_call: TRBD2
cdr3_nt: TGTGCCAGCACCCCCCGGCGGGGGAAACAAGAGACCCAGTACTTC
cdr3_aa: CASTPRRGKQETQYF